This T cell receptor beta chain was captured by sequencing in a study of molecular identifiers for immune sequencing clone quantification (dated by TCRdb to 2017 to 2018). Concerning the study at large: For a replicate experiment, the RNA from either approximately 20,000 or 100,000 naive CD8 T cells was divided into five aliquots, and four of those aliquots went on to sequencing. This methods study benchmarked molecular-identifier clustering-based TCR repertoire sequencing (MIDCIRS) and TCR RNA copy counting, using CD8 T cells to do so. Study-wide conclusions, independent of this receptor: The naive libraries included spiked-in Jurkat TCR RNA (about nine copies' worth), and this Jurkat TCR RNA is not part of the donor repertoire. In CMV-specific effector cells, over 98% of molecules were held by clones above 20 RNA copies, whereas under 1% of molecules were held by such clones in naive cells. When barcode sub-clustering was not used, chimeric consensus sequences inflated TCR diversity, with chimeras reaching as high as 47%. Modeling indicated roughly 3.2 TCR RNA copies recovered per cell, compared with about 9.7 by digital PCR, which implies a capture efficiency of 25% to 35%. Identical TCR molecules sharing a barcode could cause highly expanded clone sizes to be underestimated. Even against a background of approximately 1 million naive CD8 T cells, spiked-in Jurkat TCR RNA amounting to a single cell's worth was reported to be detectable.

The library was built by means of PCR. The run used a NextSeq 500. Bulk TCR libraries were made following a previously described method, with the TCR primers given in Table S5. Purification of total RNA was performed with the Qiagen AllPrep DNA/RNA kit. Before analysis, reads from multiple sequencing runs of one library were combined. Turning to the authors' computational methods: Reads were retained only if an exact TCR constant sequence was present, and the retained reads were trimmed to 150 nt and grouped according to their 12-nt molecular barcodes. Within each barcode group, reads were sub-clustered at a 15% Levenshtein threshold, and quality-weighted consensus sequences were built per RNA molecule. Non-functional sequences were removed, as were lower-count sequences one edit away from another. On the basis of fitting two negative binomial distributions, barcode sub-clusters with fewer than 20% of the maximum read count were discarded. In TCRdb, the public reads were trimmed at Q25 with fastp and aligned with MiXCR, with productive beta chains retained. Here each entry gathers all rows of one CDR3 protein and keeps the most common genes and DNA. These V and J calls derive from TCRdb rather than the authors' analysis. The sample table shows a few hundred thousand distinct CDR3 sequences, and under 25% are seen once. The ten largest clones add up to around 0.74% of the sample.

Libraries of naive CD8 T cells were built from about 21,000 to 970,000 sorted cells, with 10%, 30% or 50% of the purified RNA used. Naive CD8 T cells were FACS-sorted as CD8+CD4-CCR7+CD45RA+ on a BD FACSAria II into RLT Plus buffer. Detection sensitivity was tested by spiking Jurkat RNA equal to roughly 9 TCR copies' worth into samples containing about 20,000-1,100,000 naive CD8 T cells. CD8 T cells were enriched with RosetteSep CD8+ T Cell Enrichment Cocktail and Ficoll-Paque, followed by ACK red cell lysis. According to the germline V gene (reference sequence), CDR1 reads DFQATT and CDR2 reads SNEGSKA. A distance of 8 bases separates the germline ends of V and J, which lose 1 base and 2 bases respectively. The CDR3, from cysteine to phenylalanine, totals 14 residues. The DNA shown is the 42-base CDR3, in frame from base 1. This clonotype was seen ten or more times. Its antigen specificity is not known. No much larger clone exists at a distance of one base, and base qualities are not known.

The rearrangement combines TRBV20-1 with TRBJ2-2; 5 matching bases give a weak D call of TRBD1. The clonotype originates from a human donor in good health. Some libraries in this study had Jurkat cell RNA spiked in. The sequenced material came from naive CD8+ T cells from blood, with Jurkat cell RNA spiked in. Per the publication, the cell subset or site label means: FACS-sorted CD8+CD4-CCR7+CD45RA+ naive T cells. Read as DNA, the sequence is TGCAGTGCTAGAGGGACACTTAACACCGGGGAGCTGTTTTTT. This yields the protein CSARGTLNTGELFF.